This T cell receptor (beta chain) is from a study of CD4+ T cells in melanoma. Sequencing used immunoSEQ multiplex PCR; TCRdb keeps in-frame clones, though not all of them. The table has 140,000 or so clones, around 90% seen once. With 3 bases removed from V and 2 bases from J, the gap between germline ends came to 9 bases. Germline values: CDR1 SGHTA, CDR2 FQGTGA. The CDR3 contains 14 residues. The chain links TRBV7-3 to TRBJ2-3, with D possibly TRBD2 on 6 matching bases. The TCR comes from a human donor with melanoma. CDR3 nucleotide sequence: TGTGCCAGCAGCTTCGGCGGGGACACAGATACGCAGTATTTT. This translates into CASSFGGDTDTQYF.